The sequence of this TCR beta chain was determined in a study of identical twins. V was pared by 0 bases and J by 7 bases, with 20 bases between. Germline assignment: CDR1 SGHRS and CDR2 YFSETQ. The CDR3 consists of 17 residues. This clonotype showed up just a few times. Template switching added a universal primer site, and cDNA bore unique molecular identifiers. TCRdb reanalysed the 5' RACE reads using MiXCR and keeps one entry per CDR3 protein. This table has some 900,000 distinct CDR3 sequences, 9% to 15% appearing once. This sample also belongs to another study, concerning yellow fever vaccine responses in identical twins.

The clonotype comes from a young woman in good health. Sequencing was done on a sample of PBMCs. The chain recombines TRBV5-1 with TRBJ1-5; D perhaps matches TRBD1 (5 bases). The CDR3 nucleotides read TGCGCCAGCAGCTTGGATGGGGCCGGGACTCAGGGCCAGCCCCAGCATTTT. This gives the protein CASSLDGAGTQGQPQHF.